A selection of T cell receptor beta chains follows, all from one sample in a study of post-analysis software for immune sequencing data. TCRdb recomputed calls from the PCR reads with MiXCR, one row per CDR3 protein. The table shows 650,000 to 850,000 distinct CDR3 sequences, with approximately 53% occurring only once. Sequenced sample: blood. The receptors were gathered from a girl between 10 and 17 years old with multiple sclerosis. The CDR3 runs from the conserved cysteine through the conserved F or W. D genes are given only for firm matches. Only some rows state a clone size, as once, few, many or a class for expanded clones.

clone_size	j_call	d_call	v_call	cdr3_nt	cdr3_aa
few	TRBJ2-5	.	TRBV29-1	TGCAGCGTTGACTGGGGCCAAGAGACCCAGTACTTC	CSVDWGQETQYF
few	TRBJ2-4	TRBD1	TRBV5-1	TGCGCCAGCAGCTTGGATGGACAGGGGGCGGGAGAGCAGTACTTC	CASSLDGQGAGEQYF
.	TRBJ2-3	TRBD2	TRBV20-1	TGCAGTGCTACGATAGCGGGGGGGCCCACAGATACGCAGTATTTT	CSATIAGGPTDTQYF
.	TRBJ2-3	.	TRBV9	TGTGCCAGCAGCGGAGGGACTCGCACAGATACGCAGTATTTT	CASSGGTRTDTQYF
.	TRBJ2-1	.	TRBV10-3	TGTGCCATCAGTGATTTGGGGGAGAGTCACAATGAGCAGTTCTTC	CAISDLGESHNEQFF
.	TRBJ2-5	TRBD2	TRBV2	TGTGCCAGCGGCGGGAGGGCCTCCCAAGAGACCCAGTACTTC	CASGGRASQETQYF
.	TRBJ2-3	TRBD2	TRBV5-1	TGCGCCAGCAGCTCAACTGCCGGGACTAGCGGCGAGTATTTT	CASSSTAGTSGEYF
.	TRBJ2-1	TRBD1	TRBV5-1	TGCGCCAGCAGCCCCGGGACAGGGATGAGCTCCTACAATGAGCAGTTCTTC	CASSPGTGMSSYNEQFF
.	TRBJ2-4	.	TRBV20-1	TGCAGTGCTAGAGGGCTGGTGGGGCAGGACCTAGCCAAAAACATTCAGTACTTC	CSARGLVGQDLAKNIQYF
.	TRBJ1-2	.	TRBV4-1	TGCGCCAGCAGCCAAGATTTGGGCCGGGGTGGCACCTTC	CASSQDLGRGGTF
.	TRBJ1-2	.	TRBV20-1	TGCAGTGCTAGCCCTACCGACACTGGGGTCCGAGGCTACACCTTC	CSASPTDTGVRGYTF
.	TRBJ1-5	.	TRBV15	TGTGCCACCAGCCATAGCGAGCTCGCTTATAGCAATCAGCCCCAGCATTTT	CATSHSELAYSNQPQHF
once	TRBJ2-3	TRBD2	TRBV6-5	TGTGCCAGCAGTTACCGACCCGGCAAGCGGGAGGGCCGGGGGGAGGCAGATACGCAGTATTTT	CASSYRPGKREGRGEADTQYF
.	TRBJ2-1	.	TRBV6-2/TRBV6-3	TGTGCCAGCAGTTACGCGGGACAGATCTACAATGAGCAGTTCTTC	CASSYAGQIYNEQFF
.	TRBJ2-1	TRBD2	TRBV6-1	TGTGCCAGCAGTAAATCTCTTCAAAGGGGCGGGAGCAGATACAATGAGCAGTTCTTC	CASSKSLQRGGSRYNEQFF
.	TRBJ1-2	.	TRBV5-1	TGCGCCAGCAACCATCGGGAGGCAGGAGGCGGCTACACCTTC	CASNHREAGGGYTF
.	TRBJ2-7	.	TRBV30	TGTGCCGGCAAATTTCCCCCGTACGAGCAGTACTTC	CAGKFPPYEQYF
.	TRBJ2-7	.	TRBV29-1	TGCAGCGTCGCGGGGACTAGACAGGGGCTTGGGCGACCATCCTACGAGCAGTACTTC	CSVAGTRQGLGRPSYEQYF
few	TRBJ2-1	TRBD2	TRBV28	TGTGCCAGCAGTGGAATGCGGGGGGTAGCGGGATGGGGTGAGCAGTTCTTC	CASSGMRGVAGWGEQFF
.	TRBJ2-6	.	TRBV7-3	TGTGCCAGCAGCTTTCCGGGACTCTCTGGGGCCAACGTCCTGACTTTC	CASSFPGLSGANVLTF
.	TRBJ1-2	.	TRBV6-1	TGTGCCAGCAAAGGGCCTGGACAGTCCAACGGGGGCTATGGCTACACCTTC	CASKGPGQSNGGYGYTF
.	TRBJ2-5	TRBD2	TRBV2	TGTGCCAGCAGTGAAACTAGCGGGGGGCCACAAGAGACCCAGTACTTC	CASSETSGGPQETQYF
.	TRBJ2-1	.	TRBV6-5	TGTGCCGGCAGTTACTCGCACCATCCAAGCGGGCGTTACAATGAGCAGTTCTTC	CAGSYSHHPSGRYNEQFF
.	TRBJ1-2	TRBD1	TRBV7-3	TGTGCCAGCAGCTCCAGAACAGGGGGCGTTGATGGCTACACCTTC	CASSSRTGGVDGYTF
.	TRBJ2-7	.	TRBV20-1	TGCAGTGCCTGGGGCCGCGACTCCTACGAGCAGTACTTC	CSAWGRDSYEQYF
few	TRBJ2-7	.	TRBV5-1	TGCGCCAGCAGCTTGGAGGTCAACTACGAGCAGTACTTC	CASSLEVNYEQYF
few	TRBJ2-1	.	TRBV7-3	TGTGCCAGCAGCTTCTCAGGGGGCGGGGGGCGTGAGCAGTTCTTC	CASSFSGGGGREQFF
few	TRBJ2-6	.	TRBV6-5	TGTGCCAGCAGTTACTCGCGTCAGGGGAGCTCTGGGGCCAACGTCCTGACTTTC	CASSYSRQGSSGANVLTF
.	TRBJ1-6	TRBD1	TRBV5-1	TGCGCCAGCAGCCACGGGACAGGGGATTCACCCCTCCACTTT	CASSHGTGDSPLHF
.	TRBJ2-3	TRBD2	TRBV7-2	TGTGCCAGCAGCTTAAATTTACTAGCGGGCCTCACAGATACGCAGTATTTT	CASSLNLLAGLTDTQYF
.	TRBJ1-2	.	TRBV21-1	TGTGCCAGCAGCAAAGAACCGGGGAACTGCTATGGCTACACCTTC	CASSKEPGNCYGYTF
.	TRBJ1-2	.	TRBV29-1	TGCAGCTGCAGTGAAGCTAACTATGGCTACACCTTC	CSCSEANYGYTF
.	TRBJ2-7	.	TRBV29-1	TGCAGCGTTGACGAGGGGGTAGGGGAGCAGTACTTC	CSVDEGVGEQYF
.	TRBJ1-2	.	TRBV29-1	TGCAGCGCACTGACAGTTGGCTATGGCTACACCTTC	CSALTVGYGYTF
.	TRBJ2-1	.	TRBV3-1	TGCGCCAGCAGCCAAAGGAATCCCGCTGAGCAGTTCTTC	CASSQRNPAEQFF
few	TRBJ2-1	.	TRBV11-1	TGTGCCAGCGTCACAGGGTTTTCAGAGCAGTTCTTC	CASVTGFSEQFF
few	TRBJ2-7	.	TRBV29-1	TGCAGCGTTTGGGCCGGGAGCTCCTACGAGCAGTACTTC	CSVWAGSSYEQYF
.	TRBJ2-7	.	TRBV20-1	TGCAGTGCTAAAGGACTGTCCTACGAGCAGTACTTC	CSAKGLSYEQYF
many	TRBJ2-7	.	TRBV5-1	TGTGCCAGCAGTTTACCCTCCTACGAGCAGTACTTC	CASSLPSYEQYF
.	TRBJ2-5	.	TRBV20-1	TGCAGTGCTAGAGATCGAGATGGGCAGACCCAGACCCAGTACTTC	CSARDRDGQTQTQYF
.	TRBJ2-5	.	TRBV10-3	TGTGCCATCAGTTCGTCAGGGGTCCCAGAGACCCAGTACTTC	CAISSSGVPETQYF
.	TRBJ1-4	.	TRBV9	TGTGCCAGCAGCGGGACACTGCGTGAAAAACTGTTTTTT	CASSGTLREKLFF
few	TRBJ2-5	TRBD2	TRBV7-2	TGTGCCAGCAGCTTATCCGCTAGCGGGGGAGCTCTTCAAGAGACCCAGTACTTC	CASSLSASGGALQETQYF
.	TRBJ2-1	.	TRBV9	TGTGCCAGCGGGGGGACTGATACCTACGAGCAGTTCTTC	CASGGTDTYEQFF
.	TRBJ1-4	.	TRBV5-5	TGTGCCAGCAGCCTGATCGAGTCTGAAAAACTGTTTTTT	CASSLIESEKLFF
.	TRBJ2-5	TRBD2	TRBV20-1	TGCAGTGCTACTACGGATAGCGGGACCCAAGAGACCCAGTACTTC	CSATTDSGTQETQYF
few	TRBJ1-2	TRBD1	TRBV29-1	TGCAGCGTTGATAGGACAGGGGGAAACTATGGCTACACCTTC	CSVDRTGGNYGYTF
few	TRBJ2-5	TRBD2	TRBV7-9	TGTGCCAGCAGCTTATGGCTAGCGGGGGACCAAGAGACCCAGTACTTC	CASSLWLAGDQETQYF
few	TRBJ2-6	.	TRBV27	TGTGCCAGCAGCCAGGTTCAGGGGAGGTTAAGTGGGGACAACGTCCTGACTTTC	CASSQVQGRLSGDNVLTF
few	TRBJ2-5	TRBD2	TRBV20-1	TGCAGTGCCAGCAAAAGGACTAGCGGGGTGTACCAAGAGACCCAGTACTTC	CSASKRTSGVYQETQYF
.	TRBJ1-2	.	TRBV15	TGTGCCACCAGCAGAGGAGCAGGGTTTCTAAAGAACTATGGCTACACCTTC	CATSRGAGFLKNYGYTF